These T cell receptor beta chains were read from a single sample in a study of shared clonotypes between healthy human individuals. Profiling relied on immunoSEQ multiplex PCR, and the TCRdb table lists in-frame clones only, not all of them. This table holds 2 million to 3 million clones, roughly 93% found once. Sequenced material: naive CD4+ T cells from PBMCs. The origin of the receptors is a man between 18 and 29 years old in good health. Some clones in this sample may be carry-over from other donors' samples. The CDR3 runs from the conserved cysteine through the conserved F or W. Fields, in order: clone size, D gene, V gene, J gene, CDR3 protein, CDR3 DNA. A D gene is named only where the DNA matches it firmly. Some rows mark clone size as missing; the rest say once, few, many or name a class of expanded clone.

-	-	TRBV7-3	TRBJ2-2	CASSLNGRDTGELFF	TGTGCCAGCAGCCTCAACGGGCGGGACACCGGGGAGCTGTTTTTT
-	-	TRBV28	TRBJ1-2	CASSPRGALSNYGYTF	TGTGCCAGCAGTCCTAGGGGGGCCCTCTCTAACTATGGCTACACCTTC
-	-	TRBV19	TRBJ1-3	CASSIIVWGADQTGNTIYF	TGTGCCAGTAGTATTATCGTATGGGGGGCCGACCAGACTGGAAACACCATATATTTT
-	-	TRBV10-3	TRBJ1-2	CAISFGRGVGGYTF	TGTGCCATCAGTTTCGGGAGGGGAGTAGGTGGCTACACCTTC
-	-	TRBV10-1	TRBJ2-2	CASSAGTGELFF	TGCGCCAGCAGTGCGGGCACCGGGGAGCTGTTTTTT
-	-	TRBV5-1	TRBJ2-2	CASSLNSGAGELFF	TGCGCCAGCAGCTTAAACTCGGGCGCCGGGGAGCTGTTTTTT
-	-	TRBV2	TRBJ1-2	CASRVDRTTGYTF	TGTGCCAGCAGAGTAGACAGGACGACGGGCTACACCTTC
-	-	TRBV28	TRBJ2-2	CASSSPPGTMNTGELFF	TGTGCCAGCAGTTCCCCCCCCGGGACGATGAACACCGGGGAGCTGTTTTTT
-	TRBD1	TRBV9	TRBJ2-7	CASSVAPTGGHEQYF	TGTGCCAGCAGCGTAGCTCCCACAGGGGGTCACGAGCAGTACTTC
-	-	TRBV19	TRBJ2-1	CASSSDEQFF	TGTGCCAGTAGTTCCGATGAGCAGTTCTTC
-	-	TRBV2	TRBJ1-2	CASSVEAGINYGYTF	TGTGCCAGCAGTGTAGAGGCCGGGATCAACTATGGCTACACCTTC
-	TRBD2	TRBV2	TRBJ2-5	CASTREGVQETQYF	TGTGCCAGCACTCGGGAGGGGGTCCAAGAGACCCAGTACTTC
-	-	TRBV15	TRBJ2-7	CATSRAPGLDEQYF	TGTGCCACCAGCAGAGCACCCGGGCTGGACGAGCAGTACTTC
-	TRBD2	TRBV9	TRBJ2-1	CASSVTTSGSDEQFF	TGTGCCAGCAGCGTTACGACTAGCGGGAGCGATGAGCAGTTCTTC
-	TRBD1	TRBV4-3	TRBJ1-5	CASSQDWTGGYWQPQHF	TGCGCCAGCAGCCAAGATTGGACAGGGGGATACTGGCAGCCCCAGCATTTT
-	-	TRBV6-6	TRBJ2-1	CASSRLSGEQFF	TGTGCCAGCAGCCGATTGTCCGGTGAGCAGTTCTTC
-	-	TRBV10-3	TRBJ2-1	CAISDLRDTPREQFF	TGTGCCATCAGTGACCTCCGGGACACCCCAAGGGAGCAGTTCTTC
-	-	TRBV9	TRBJ2-3	CASSPSTSPDTQYF	TGTGCCAGCAGCCCCTCGACTAGTCCAGATACGCAGTATTTT
few	TRBD1	TRBV10-1	TRBJ1-1	CAIQVGTENTEAFF	TGCGCCATCCAAGTGGGGACAGAGAACACTGAAGCTTTCTTT
-	-	TRBV28	TRBJ2-5	CASSLLQETQYF	TGTGCCAGCAGCCTCCTCCAAGAGACCCAGTACTTC
-	-	TRBV4-1	TRBJ2-2	CASSQGGIKVIGELFF	TGCGCCAGCAGCCAAGGCGGGATCAAGGTGATCGGGGAGCTGTTTTTT
-	-	TRBV11-2	TRBJ2-7	CASSLPWPGSSYEQYF	TGTGCCAGCAGTCTACCTTGGCCAGGGAGCTCCTACGAGCAGTACTTC
-	-	TRBV28	TRBJ2-5	CASSSSLETQYF	TGTGCCAGCAGTTCCTCCCTGGAGACCCAGTACTTC
-	-	TRBV6-8	TRBJ2-7	CASRVGQGGAYEQYF	TGTGCCAGCAGAGTGGGTCAGGGGGGTGCCTACGAGCAGTACTTC
-	-	TRBV5-1	TRBJ1-1	CASSETAGATEAFF	TGCGCCAGCAGCGAAACAGCAGGGGCCACTGAAGCTTTCTTT
-	-	TRBV28	TRBJ2-5	CASSPLLGRQETQYF	TGTGCCAGCAGTCCCCTTCTGGGGCGGCAAGAGACCCAGTACTTC
-	-	TRBV7-2	TRBJ2-7	CASRMGLVLSYEQYF	TGTGCCAGCAGGATGGGGCTAGTCCTCTCCTACGAGCAGTACTTC
-	-	TRBV5-6	TRBJ2-5	CASSWASGTLQETQYF	TGTGCCAGCAGCTGGGCTTCCGGGACCCTACAAGAGACCCAGTACTTC
-	TRBD1	TRBV18	TRBJ1-3	CASSPNRQGATGNTIYF	TGTGCCAGCTCGCCGAACAGACAGGGAGCTACTGGAAACACCATATATTTT
-	-	TRBV9	TRBJ1-2	CASSASSGAYYGYTF	TGTGCCAGCAGCGCGTCCTCCGGGGCCTACTATGGCTACACCTTC
once	-	TRBV7-2	TRBJ2-3	CASSLLPNTDTQYF	TGTGCCAGCAGCTTATTACCGAACACAGATACGCAGTATTTT
-	TRBD1	TRBV28	TRBJ2-5	CASSSTGTGGIGSARETQYF	TGTGCCAGCAGTTCTACCGGGACAGGGGGGATCGGATCGGCACGAGAGACCCAGTACTTC
once	TRBD2	TRBV30	TRBJ2-1	CAWFTSGRLGEQFF	TGTGCCTGGTTTACTAGCGGGAGGCTGGGTGAGCAGTTCTTC
-	-	TRBV6-5	TRBJ1-5	CASSSRVNQPQHF	TGTGCCAGCAGTTCCAGGGTCAATCAGCCCCAGCATTTT
-	-	TRBV15	TRBJ1-5	CATSSKRGGHQPQHF	TGTGCCACCAGCAGCAAACGAGGGGGGCATCAGCCCCAGCATTTT
-	TRBD2	TRBV27	TRBJ2-3	CASIPMGGLAGATEAYTQYF	TGTGCCAGCATCCCCATGGGGGGACTAGCGGGAGCCACTGAAGCTTATACGCAGTATTTT
-	TRBD1	TRBV6-5	TRBJ1-2	CASLEKTGGNYGYTF	TGTGCCAGCTTGGAGAAGACAGGGGGCAACTATGGCTACACCTTC
once	-	TRBV28	TRBJ1-3	CAVLGRLSRNTIYF	TGTGCCGTTCTTGGACGGCTGTCGAGGAACACCATATATTTT
once	TRBD2	TRBV7-3	TRBJ2-2	CASSRPGLADANTGELFF	TGTGCCAGCAGCCGTCCGGGACTAGCGGACGCGAACACCGGGGAGCTGTTTTTT
-	-	TRBV7-2	TRBJ2-3	CASSFRLGTDTQYF	TGTGCCAGCAGCTTCCGACTAGGCACAGATACGCAGTATTTT
-	-	TRBV23-1	TRBJ1-4	CASSKGRGVVSAGEKLFF	TGCGCCAGCAGCAAAGGGCGTGGAGTAGTGTCGGCAGGTGAAAAACTGTTTTTT
-	-	TRBV28	TRBJ2-3	CASSFFRPDTDTQYF	TGTGCCAGCAGTTTCTTCAGGCCAGACACAGATACGCAGTATTTT
-	-	TRBV5-5	TRBJ2-7	CASSPPGSLNYEQYF	TGTGCCAGCAGCCCCCCGGGCAGCCTGAACTACGAGCAGTACTTC
-	TRBD1	TRBV5-1	TRBJ2-1	CASSSGQGTYNEQFF	TGCGCCAGCAGCTCAGGACAGGGAACCTACAATGAGCAGTTCTTC
-	-	TRBV7-2	TRBJ2-3	CASSLVIVTDTQYF	TGTGCCAGCAGCTTAGTCATTGTCACAGATACGCAGTATTTT
-	-	TRBV28	TRBJ1-1	CASNRVRPREAFF	TGTGCCAGCAATAGAGTTCGGCCCCGTGAAGCTTTCTTT
once	TRBD2	TRBV18	TRBJ2-7	CASSSPGLAGYEQYF	TGTGCCAGCTCATCTCCGGGACTAGCGGGCTACGAGCAGTACTTC
-	-	TRBV19	TRBJ2-1	CASSKAGTQGTEQFF	TGTGCCAGTAGTAAAGCCGGGACTCAAGGGACTGAGCAGTTCTTC
-	-	TRBV28	TRBJ2-5	CASSLRETQYF	TGTGCCAGCAGTTTACGGGAGACCCAGTACTTC
-	-	TRBV7-2	TRBJ2-7	CASSLMGRTIYEQYF	TGTGCCAGCAGCTTGATGGGCCGGACGATCTACGAGCAGTACTTC
-	-	TRBV15	TRBJ2-7	CATSSYLFDSSYEQYF	TGTGCCACCAGCAGTTATCTCTTTGATAGCTCCTACGAGCAGTACTTC
-	TRBD1	TRBV5-1	TRBJ1-5	CASSPTGYRNQPQHF	TGCGCCAGCAGCCCGACAGGGTATCGCAATCAGCCCCAGCATTTT
once	TRBD2	TRBV7-3	TRBJ2-3	CASSLGGRMADTQYF	TGTGCCAGCAGCTTAGGCGGGAGGATGGCAGATACGCAGTATTTT
-	-	TRBV6-5	TRBJ2-2	CASSYRLVGYTGELFF	TGTGCCAGCAGTTACCGTCTGGTGGGGTACACCGGGGAGCTGTTTTTT
-	TRBD1	TRBV6-1	TRBJ2-7	CASRLPGQLYEQYF	TGTGCCAGCAGGCTGCCGGGACAGCTCTACGAGCAGTACTTC
few	TRBD1	TRBV30	TRBJ1-2	CAWNQGARYGYTF	TGTGCCTGGAATCAGGGGGCGAGGTATGGCTACACCTTC
-	-	TRBV5-6	TRBJ1-5	CASSFMGRDNQPQHF	TGTGCCAGCAGCTTCATGGGTCGCGATAATCAGCCCCAGCATTTT
-	TRBD2	TRBV28	TRBJ2-1	CASRGLAGSAQFF	TGTGCCAGTAGGGGACTAGCGGGAAGTGCGCAGTTCTTC